One sample yielded the 7 T cell receptor beta chains listed below, sequenced in a study of T cell responses to AZD1222 COVID-19 vaccine. Repertoires were generated with immunoSEQ multiplex PCR, while TCRdb's copy carries only in-frame clones and drops some. There are roughly 150,000 clones in the sample; about 85% occur only once, and just under 7% lies in the top ten. Sequencing was performed on peripheral blood, taken after recovery from COVID-19. The receptors derive from an adult who had recovered from COVID-19.

This clone was counted between two and nine times. This chain links TRBV12-3 or TRBV12-4 with TRBJ1-2; D gene uncertain. This CDR3 spans 13 amino acids. Trimming removed 3 bases at V and 8 bases at J, with 13 bases between. The CDR3 nucleotides read TGTGCCAGCAGTTTGATCGAAGGGTTAGGCTACACCTTC. Amino acid sequence: CASSLIEGLGYTF.

The chain joins TRBV11-2 to TRBJ1-2, with TRBD1 as a possible D gene (5 bases). Germline V lookup: CDR1 SGHAT, CDR2 FQNNGV. The V end lost 2 bases, the J end lost 9 bases, and 13 bases lay between the germline ends. The CDR3 consists of 13 residues. The CDR3 loop is CASSLQGDWSYTF. The CDR3 DNA follows: TGTGCCAGCAGCTTACAAGGGGACTGGAGCTACACCTTC.

The chain is built from TRBV25-1 and TRBJ1-1, with 10 nucleotides matching TRBD1. CDR3 length: 15 residues. Germline CDR1 reads MGHDK; CDR2 reads SYGVNS. V trimming: 6 bases; J trimming: 5 bases; junction bases outside the gene matches: 9. CDR3 nucleotide sequence: TGTGCCAGCAGAAGCCACGGACAGGGGGTTACTGAAGCTTTCTTT. It yields the protein CASRSHGQGVTEAFF.

The chain joins TRBV11-1 to TRBJ2-7; tentatively, D is TRBD2 (6 bases). Trimming shortened V by 4 bases and J by 3 bases, and 16 bases separated the two germline ends. Germline V CDR1 and CDR2: SGHAT, FQDESV (reference sequence). The CDR3 runs to 15 residues. Written as DNA, the CDR3 is TGTGCCAGCAGCTCCCCCGGGGGTACGAACTACGAGCAGTACTTC. Translating gives CASSSPGGTNYEQYF.

This chain uses TRBV23-1 with TRBJ2-2; the D is unclear. TRBV23-1 is labeled an ORF, and its function is uncertain. V gave up 2 bases and J gave up 7 bases, with 11 bases separating them. The CDR3 extends over 14 amino acids. The CDR3 here is CASSQGPPGGELFF. The CDR3 region has the DNA TGCGCCAGCAGTCAAGGACCGCCAGGCGGGGAGCTGTTTTTT.

The chain has TRBV5-6 and TRBJ1-1; possibly TRBD1 for D (5 bases). V was pared by 4 bases and J by 8 bases, with 12 bases between. This CDR3 region has 12 residues. The germline CDR1 and CDR2 sequences are SGHDT and YYEEEE. In nucleotides, the CDR3 is TGTGCCAGCAGCATTCAGGGTCGAGAAGCTTTCTTT. Translating it yields CASSIQGREAFF.

The rearrangement joins TRBV7-3 to TRBJ1-2; possible D gene TRBD1, 6 bases. The germline V and J ends were trimmed by 5 bases and 7 bases, with 17 bases remaining between them. Germline V gene sequence: CDR1 SGHTA, CDR2 FQGTGA. The length of the CDR3 is 14 residues. The CDR3 DNA reads TGTGCCAGCAGCCCACGTGGGGGGCGCGGTGGCTACACCTTC. Its protein product is CASSPRGGRGGYTF.